Shown below are 2 T cell receptor beta chains from a single sample sequenced in a study of T cell responses to AZD1222 COVID-19 vaccine. The repertoire was sequenced with immunoSEQ multiplex PCR; TCRdb's copy has only in-frame clones and lacks some. The sample yields about 83,000 clones, 85% to 90% seen once. The source material was peripheral blood, sampled on day 0 of MenACWY control vaccination. The receptors stem from an adult in good health.

V usage is TRBV6-4 and J usage is TRBJ2-2; 8 bases are a match to TRBD2. The trim removed 6 bases at V and 4 bases at J, leaving 7 bases unmatched. Germline V gene sequence: CDR1 MRHNA, CDR2 SNTAGT. CDR3 length: 15 amino acids. The CDR3 nucleotides are TGTGCCAGCAGCCCGGGTAGCGGGACCACCGGGGAGCTGTTTTTT. Translating gives CASSPGSGTTGELFF.

This chain uses TRBV4-2 with TRBJ2-1, with D tentatively TRBD1 or TRBD2 (5 bases each). V lost 4 bases and J lost 1, with 20 bases in between. CDR1 is LGHNA, CDR2 YNFKEQ, per germline. The CDR3 consists of 18 residues. The CDR3 sequence is CASSPSVKTGPSYNEQFF. In nucleotides, the CDR3 is TGTGCCAGCAGCCCCAGTGTGAAAACGGGGCCTTCCTACAATGAGCAGTTCTTC.